This is a list of T cell receptor beta chains from one sample in a study of CD8 T cells in Susac syndrome. TCRdb recomputed calls from the immunoSEQ multiplex PCR reads with MiXCR, one row per CDR3 protein. The top ten hold less than 0.2% of the sample, which has 330,000 or so distinct CDR3 sequences, about 89% seen once. Sequences were obtained from CD8+ T cells from PBMCs. These receptors all stem from a human donor with multiple sclerosis. The CDR3 runs from the conserved cysteine through the conserved F or W.

CDR3: CTLAGTSTDTQYF
V: TRBV6-1

CDR3: CTSDRGFREQFF
V: TRBV20-1

CDR3: CASRENTGELFF
V: TRBV7-9

CDR3: CSASQTGTSGLTLGRGDTQYF
V: TRBV20-1

CDR3: CASSGGTTSTDTQYF
V: TRBV2

CDR3: CASSSSPTESTDTQYF
V: TRBV12-3/TRBV12-4

CDR3: CASSLAGASGREETQYF
V: TRBV7-9

CDR3: CASSSLRSYEQYF
V: TRBV7-2

CDR3: CASSIGPEEQFF
V: TRBV19

CDR3: CASSGSANTEAFF
V: TRBV19

CDR3: CASSYGQGYYNEQFF
V: TRBV27

CDR3: CASTGLPGTDTQYF
V: TRBV27

CDR3: CASSLPQTRGRETQYF
V: TRBV28

CDR3: CASSLGTSGGEQFF
V: TRBV7-9

CDR3: CASSFYRGNYEQYF
V: TRBV27

CDR3: CASSEPGLVRHEQFF
V: TRBV28

CDR3: CSPRRAGGPTDTQYF
V: TRBV29-1

CDR3: CSVEDGEIGEGLGTEAFF
V: TRBV29-1

CDR3: CASSSAGDPHSYNEQFF
V: TRBV6-5

CDR3: CASSPLYPSSGANVLTF
V: TRBV12-3/TRBV12-4

CDR3: CASSLILPGSGYTF
V: TRBV28

CDR3: CASSTPGLEASGPDTQYF
V: TRBV19

CDR3: CASSWTPPGANVLTF
V: TRBV7-2

CDR3: CASSQVLGESSYEQYF
V: TRBV4-2

CDR3: CASSPTGGPNEKLFF
V: TRBV19

CDR3: CASSQDREAPTDTQYF
V: TRBV4-3

CDR3: CASSHIDRGTEAFF
V: TRBV6-6

CDR3: CASSEMAGGLTDTQYF
V: TRBV2

CDR3: CASSDLQGPTEAFF
V: TRBV2

CDR3: CASRNRGQYPLGTDTQYF
V: TRBV7-2

CDR3: CASSQLQQGPSNYGYTF
V: TRBV3-1

CDR3: CASSPGPGSGELFF
V: TRBV4-1

CDR3: CASSLAGPAYEQYF
V: TRBV12-3/TRBV12-4

CDR3: CASSFPGTGANEQFF
V: TRBV28

CDR3: CASSFHGGAYTDTQYF
V: TRBV7-8